This TCR beta chain was captured in a study of blood T cell repertoires in COVID-19. The repertoire was sequenced with immunoSEQ multiplex PCR; TCRdb's copy has only in-frame clones and lacks some. The data hold roughly 230,000 clones, with about 83% observed a single time. The CDR3 covers 14 residues. The V gene lost 1 base and the J gene lost 3 bases, with 7 bases spanning the gap. Germline V lookup: CDR1 LGHDT, CDR2 YNNKEL (reference sequence). The sequencing input was peripheral blood. The clonotype was recovered from a human donor in a cohort sampled during active COVID-19. The V call is TRBV3-1 (or the pseudogene TRBV3-2), the J call TRBJ2-1; weak D call: TRBD2 (6 bases). CDR3 in amino acids: CASSQAGVYNEQFF. Written as DNA, the CDR3 is TGTGCCAGCAGCCAAGCGGGGGTCTACAATGAGCAGTTCTTC.